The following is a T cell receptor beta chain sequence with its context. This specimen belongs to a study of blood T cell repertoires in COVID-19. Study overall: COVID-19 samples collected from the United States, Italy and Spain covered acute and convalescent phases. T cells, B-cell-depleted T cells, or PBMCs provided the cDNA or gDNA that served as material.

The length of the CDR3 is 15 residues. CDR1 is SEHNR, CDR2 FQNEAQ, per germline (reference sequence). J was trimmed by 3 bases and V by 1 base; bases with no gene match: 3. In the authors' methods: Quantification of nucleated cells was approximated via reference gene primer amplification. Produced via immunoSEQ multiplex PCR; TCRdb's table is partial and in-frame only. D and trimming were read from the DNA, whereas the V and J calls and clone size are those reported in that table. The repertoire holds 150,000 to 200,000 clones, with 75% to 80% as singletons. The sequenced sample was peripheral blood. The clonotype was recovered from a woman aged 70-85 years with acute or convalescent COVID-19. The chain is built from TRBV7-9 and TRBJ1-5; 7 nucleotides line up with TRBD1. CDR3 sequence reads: CASSLGDRSNQPQHF. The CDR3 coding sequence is TGTGCCAGCAGCTTAGGGGACAGATCCAATCAGCCCCAGCATTTT.